The present T cell receptor beta chain was sequenced within a study of post-analysis software for immune sequencing data. cDNA libraries of TCR beta carried unique molecular identifiers. In TCRdb, the PCR reads were re-called with MiXCR into one record per CDR3 protein. The data hold a few hundred thousand distinct CDR3 sequences, with about 40% observed a single time. The sequence derives from a girl aged 5-17 years with multiple sclerosis. Sequenced material: blood.

The CDR3 reads CSATGTELTDTQYF. CDR3 bases: TGCAGTGCTACCGGGACAGAGCTCACAGATACGCAGTATTTT. The chain is built from TRBV20-1 and TRBJ2-3; 7 positions match TRBD1. The CDR3 has 14 amino acids. Germline lookup yields CDR1 DFQATT and CDR2 SNEGSKA (reference sequence). The V and J ends lost 4 bases and 2 bases, in that order; junction bases with no gene match: 6.